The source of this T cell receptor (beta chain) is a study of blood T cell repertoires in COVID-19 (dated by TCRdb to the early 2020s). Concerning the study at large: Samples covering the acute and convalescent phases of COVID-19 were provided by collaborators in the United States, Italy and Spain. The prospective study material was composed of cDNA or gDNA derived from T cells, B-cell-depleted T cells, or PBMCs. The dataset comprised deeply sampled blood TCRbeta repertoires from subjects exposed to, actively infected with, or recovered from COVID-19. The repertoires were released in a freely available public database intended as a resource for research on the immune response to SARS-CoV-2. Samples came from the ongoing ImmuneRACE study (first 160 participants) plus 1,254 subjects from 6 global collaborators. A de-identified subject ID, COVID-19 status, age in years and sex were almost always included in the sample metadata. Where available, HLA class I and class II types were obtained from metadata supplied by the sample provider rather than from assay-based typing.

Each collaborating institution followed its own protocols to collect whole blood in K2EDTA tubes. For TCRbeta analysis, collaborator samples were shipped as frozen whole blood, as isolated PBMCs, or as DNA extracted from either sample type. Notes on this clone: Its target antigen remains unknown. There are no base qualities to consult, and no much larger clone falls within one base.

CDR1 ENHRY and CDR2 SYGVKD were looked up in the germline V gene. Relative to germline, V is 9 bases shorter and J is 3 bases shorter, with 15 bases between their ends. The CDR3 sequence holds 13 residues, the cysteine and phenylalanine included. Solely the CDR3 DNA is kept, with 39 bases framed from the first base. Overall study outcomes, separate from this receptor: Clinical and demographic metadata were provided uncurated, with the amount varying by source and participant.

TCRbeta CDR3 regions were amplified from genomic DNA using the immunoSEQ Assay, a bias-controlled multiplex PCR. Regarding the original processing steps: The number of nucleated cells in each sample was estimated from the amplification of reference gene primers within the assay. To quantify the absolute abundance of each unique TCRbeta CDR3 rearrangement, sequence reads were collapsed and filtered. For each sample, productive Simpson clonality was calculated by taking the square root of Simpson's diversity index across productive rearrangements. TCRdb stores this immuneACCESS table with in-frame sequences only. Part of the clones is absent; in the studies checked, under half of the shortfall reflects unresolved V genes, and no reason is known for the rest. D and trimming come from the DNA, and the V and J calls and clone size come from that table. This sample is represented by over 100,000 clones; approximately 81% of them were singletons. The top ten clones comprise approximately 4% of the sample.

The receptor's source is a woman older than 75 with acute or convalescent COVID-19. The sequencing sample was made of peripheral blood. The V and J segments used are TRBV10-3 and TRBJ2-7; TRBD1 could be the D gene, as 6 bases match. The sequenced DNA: TGTGCCATATCTACCGGACAGAACTACGAGCAGTACTTC. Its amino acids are CAISTGQNYEQYF.